Shown below are 17 T cell receptor beta chains from a single sample sequenced in a study of blood T cell repertoires in COVID-19 (TCRdb year 2020). Library preparation employed the immunoSEQ multiplex PCR assay. TCRdb provides this immuneACCESS table in a form limited to in-frame rearrangements. Some clones are lacking; in checked studies, under half of them reflect an unresolved V gene, and why the rest are absent is not known. A total of some 270,000 clones appear in this sample, around nine tenths of them only once. The ten top clones hold over 8% of the sample. The sample consisted of peripheral blood. Receptor source: a man aged 40-55 years with active or convalescent COVID-19.

The chain links TRBV6-1 to TRBJ2-5, with TRBD1 matching 7 bases. The ends lost 3 bases at V and 3 bases at J; junction bases unmatched: 7. This CDR3 has 15 amino acids. Germline values: CDR1 MNHNS, CDR2 SASEGT. The CDR3 region has the DNA TGTGCCAGCAGTGATACACTCGGGACAGAAGAGACCCAGTACTTC. This translates into CASSDTLGTEETQYF.

This sequence joins TRBV10-3 and TRBJ1-2, with a tentative D call TRBD1 (5 bases). The ends were cut back, 6 bases at V and 5 bases at J, with 10 bases in the middle. The CDR3 is made up of 12 amino acids. The germline V gene has CDR1 ENHRY and CDR2 SYGVKD. In nucleotides, the CDR3 is TGTGCCATCAGGGGGGGACGGTATGGCTACACCTTC. It translates to CAIRGGRYGYTF.

The rearrangement joins TRBV5-4 to TRBJ1-1, with 8 bases matching TRBD1. The junction had 21 bases not matched to a gene; V was cut back by 3 bases and J by 5 bases. This CDR3 is 19 amino acids long. In germline, CDR1 is SGHNT, CDR2 YYREEE (reference sequence). CDR3 sequence reads: CASSYPLPGGPSVWTEAFF. In DNA form, the CDR3 reads TGTGCCAGCAGCTATCCCTTACCAGGGGGCCCTTCGGTATGGACTGAAGCTTTCTTT.

J is TRBJ2-5 and V is TRBV6-1, with a possible D match to TRBD1 (7 bases). Looked up from germline, CDR1 is MNHNS and CDR2 is SASEGT. The length of the CDR3 is 16 residues. The V end was cut by 2 bases, the J end by 4 bases, with 17 bases between. Here the CDR3 reads CASSERRQGGLETQYF. The CDR3 DNA follows: TGTGCCAGCAGTGAACGGCGACAGGGAGGCTTAGAGACCCAGTACTTC.

The chain is built from TRBV19 and TRBJ1-1, with 7 bases identical to TRBD1. Germline-derived CDR1 and CDR2 are LNHDA and SQIVND (reference sequence). The CDR3 is 16 residues long. V gave up 4 bases and J gave up 5 bases; unmatched junction bases: 13. The CDR3, as DNA: TGTGCCAGTAGTAACCGCTTCGGGCAGGGGGGAACTGAAGCTTTCTTT. It is translated as CASSNRFGQGGTEAFF.

This clone was seen at least ten times. V and J are TRBV6-5 and TRBJ1-2; D possibly corresponds to TRBD1 (6 bases). Germline CDR1 MNHEY, CDR2 SVGAGI. Trimming cost V 5 bases and J 1 base, with 11 bases left between them. This CDR3 spans 14 amino acids. The CDR3 bases are TGTGCCAGCAGTCGGACAGATTTTAACTATGGCTACACCTTC. Protein sequence: CASSRTDFNYGYTF.

The V gene is TRBV19, the J gene TRBJ1-4; D unclear. V was shortened by 5 bases and J by 5 bases, with 9 bases between the two germline ends. The CDR3 runs 13 residues. The germline gives CDR1 LNHDA, CDR2 SQIVND (reference sequence). The CDR3 reads CASSWRRNEKLFF. CDR3 nucleotides: TGTGCCAGTAGTTGGCGGAGGAATGAAAAACTGTTTTTT.

V is TRBV19 and J is TRBJ2-7; 7 bases map to TRBD1. CDR3 length: 13 residues. V was pared by 8 bases and J by 1 base, with 5 bases of the junction left unmatched. Germline assignment: CDR1 LNHDA and CDR2 SQIVND (reference sequence). The CDR3 DNA sequence: TGTGCCAGTTCCCGGGACAGTTCCTACGAGCAGTACTTC. It codes for CASSRDSSYEQYF. The whole variable domain, filled in from reference TRBV19 and TRBJ2-7, reads DGGITQSPKYLFRKEGQNVTLSCEQNLNHDAMYWYRQDPGQGLRLIYYSQIVNDFQKGDIAEGYSVSREKKESFPLTVTSAQKNPTAFYLCASSRDSSYEQYFGPGTRLTVT.

The genes are TRBV4-1 and TRBJ1-4; D is uncertain. V lost 2 bases to trimming and J lost 6 bases, with 13 bases between them. CDR1 is MGHRA and CDR2 is YSYEKL in the germline V gene. This CDR3 contains 15 residues. The CDR3 spells CASSQSRERDEKLFF. The CDR3 bases are TGCGCCAGCAGCCAAAGCCGGGAACGAGATGAAAAACTGTTTTTT.

This clone appeared a single time. V and J are TRBV5-1 and TRBJ2-2; D call uncertain. The CDR3 loop spans 12 amino acids. The V and J ends lost 3 bases and 7 bases respectively, with 7 bases between them. Germline CDR1 is SGHRS and CDR2 is YFSETQ. CDR3 sequence reads: CASSSTGGELFF. CDR3 sequence (DNA): TGCGCCAGCAGCTCTACGGGCGGGGAGCTGTTTTTT.

The CDR3 spells CASSPRCLYGYTF. As DNA, the CDR3 is TGTGCCAGCAGCCCACGGTGCCTCTATGGCTACACCTTC. The genes are TRBV21-1 and TRBJ1-2. TRBV21-1 is designated a pseudogene. The CDR3 covers 13 residues.

The chain is built from TRBV5-1 and TRBJ1-3, with D unresolved. CDR3 length: 13 amino acids. Germline values: CDR1 SGHRS, CDR2 YFSETQ. Trimming left V 4 bases short and J 2 bases short, with 7 bases between. CDR3 sequence reads: CASSRGAGNTIYF. DNA for the CDR3: TGCGCCAGCAGCCGCGGGGCTGGAAACACCATATATTTT.

This sequence joins TRBV11-2 and TRBJ2-1, with 7 bases aligning to TRBD2. The CDR3 runs 14 residues. The junction had 7 bases not matched to a gene; V was cut back by 3 bases and J by 8 bases. Germline V gene lookup returns CDR1 SGHAT and CDR2 FQNNGV. This CDR3 reads CASSFRTSWHEQFF. The CDR3 DNA follows: TGTGCCAGCAGCTTTCGGACTAGTTGGCATGAGCAGTTCTTC.

The chain combines TRBV29-1 with TRBJ1-1; TRBD1 aligns across 7 bases. Germline assignment: CDR1 SQVTM and CDR2 ANQGSEA. The junction had 9 bases not matched to a gene; V was cut back by 1 base and J by 4 bases. The CDR3 sequence is 15 residues long. The CDR3 region is CSVEGTTGRVTEAFF. CDR3 DNA sequence: TGCAGCGTTGAAGGTACGACAGGGCGGGTCACTGAAGCTTTCTTT.

This chain connects TRBV28 to TRBJ1-6, with D unresolved. The CDR3 loop spans 16 amino acids. The germline V gene has CDR1 MDHEN and CDR2 SYDVKM. V was pared by 6 bases and J by 6 bases, with 18 bases between. The CDR3 loop is CASRPSDGVPNSPLHF. In DNA, the CDR3 is TGTGCCAGCAGGCCCTCCGACGGAGTACCTAATTCACCCCTCCACTTT.

J is TRBJ2-3 and V is TRBV27; TRBD2 aligns across 8 bases. V lost 3 bases to trimming and J lost 2 bases; unmatched junction nucleotides: 13. The CDR3 has 18 residues. Germline V CDR1 and CDR2: MNHEY, SMNVEV (reference sequence). The CDR3 nucleotides read TGTGCCAGCAGTTTGACCCCGCGCGGGACTAGGCTCACAGATACGCAGTATTTT. Protein product: CASSLTPRGTRLTDTQYF.

This chain's CDR3 is CAWSWETGDRGGYTF. Here the CDR3 DNA reads TGTGCCTGGAGTTGGGAGACAGGGGATCGGGGTGGCTACACCTTC. This chain uses TRBV30 with TRBJ1-2; 8 bases line up with TRBD1. The V gene end was trimmed by 2 bases and the J gene end by 7 bases; junction bases not matched to a gene: 12. Germline CDR1 and CDR2: GTSNPN and SVGIG (reference sequence). The CDR3 loop spans 15 amino acids.